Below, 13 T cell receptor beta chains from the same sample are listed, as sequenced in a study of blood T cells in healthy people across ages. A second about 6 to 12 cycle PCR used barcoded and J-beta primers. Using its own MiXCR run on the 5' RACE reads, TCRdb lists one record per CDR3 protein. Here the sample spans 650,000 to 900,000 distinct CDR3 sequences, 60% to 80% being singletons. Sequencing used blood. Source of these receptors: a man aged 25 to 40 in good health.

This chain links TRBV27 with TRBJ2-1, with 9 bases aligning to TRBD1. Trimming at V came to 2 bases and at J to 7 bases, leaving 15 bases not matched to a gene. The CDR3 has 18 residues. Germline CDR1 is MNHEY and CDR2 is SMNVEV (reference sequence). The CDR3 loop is CASSLGNGWGQGSNEQFF. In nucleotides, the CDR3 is TGTGCCAGCAGTTTAGGGAACGGTTGGGGACAGGGTTCGAATGAGCAGTTCTTC.

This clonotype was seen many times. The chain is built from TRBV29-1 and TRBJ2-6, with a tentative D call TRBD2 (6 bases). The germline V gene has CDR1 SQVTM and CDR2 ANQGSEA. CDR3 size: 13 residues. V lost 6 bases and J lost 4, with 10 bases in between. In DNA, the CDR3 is TGCAGCGTGGGGGGAATCGGGGCCAACGTCCTGACTTTC. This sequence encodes CSVGGIGANVLTF.

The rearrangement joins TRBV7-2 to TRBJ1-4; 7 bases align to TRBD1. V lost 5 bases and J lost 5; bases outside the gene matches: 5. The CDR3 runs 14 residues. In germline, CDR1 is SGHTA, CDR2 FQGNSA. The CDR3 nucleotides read TGTGCCAGCAGCCCCAGGGGGTCAAATGAAAAACTGTTTTTT. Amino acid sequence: CASSPRGSNEKLFF.

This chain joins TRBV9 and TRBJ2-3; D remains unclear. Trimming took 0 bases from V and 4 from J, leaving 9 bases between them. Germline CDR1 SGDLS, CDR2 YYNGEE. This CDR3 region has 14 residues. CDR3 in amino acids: CASSVGEDPDTQYF. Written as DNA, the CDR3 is TGTGCCAGCAGCGTAGGCGAGGACCCAGATACGCAGTATTTT.

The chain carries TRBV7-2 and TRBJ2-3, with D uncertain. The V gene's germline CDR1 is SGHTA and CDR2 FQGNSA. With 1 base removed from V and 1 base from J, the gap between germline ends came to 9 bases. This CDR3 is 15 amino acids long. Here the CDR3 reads CASSLVRQGTDTQYF. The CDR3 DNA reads TGTGCCAGCAGCTTAGTACGACAAGGCACAGATACGCAGTATTTT.

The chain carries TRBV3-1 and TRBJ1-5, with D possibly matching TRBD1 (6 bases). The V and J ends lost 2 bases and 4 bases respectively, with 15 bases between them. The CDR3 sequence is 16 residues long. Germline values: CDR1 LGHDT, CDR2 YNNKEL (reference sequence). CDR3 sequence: CASSQRGGGGNQPQHF. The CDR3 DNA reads TGTGCCAGCAGCCAACGGGGAGGAGGGGGGAATCAGCCCCAGCATTTT.

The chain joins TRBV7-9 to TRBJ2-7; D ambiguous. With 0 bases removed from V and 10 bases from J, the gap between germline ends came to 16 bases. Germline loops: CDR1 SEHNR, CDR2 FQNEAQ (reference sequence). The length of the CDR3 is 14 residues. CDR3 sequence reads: CASSLAAIRDTQYF. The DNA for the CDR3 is TGTGCCAGCAGCTTAGCGGCTATCAGAGACACCCAGTACTTC.

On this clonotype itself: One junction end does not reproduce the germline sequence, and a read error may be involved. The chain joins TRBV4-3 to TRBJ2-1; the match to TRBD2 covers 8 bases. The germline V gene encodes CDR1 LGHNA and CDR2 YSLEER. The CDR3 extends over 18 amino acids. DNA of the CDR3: TGCGCCAGCAGCCAATCCTGGGCCTTAGCGGGGTCCTACAATGATCAGTTCTTC. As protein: CASSQSWALAGSYNDQFF.

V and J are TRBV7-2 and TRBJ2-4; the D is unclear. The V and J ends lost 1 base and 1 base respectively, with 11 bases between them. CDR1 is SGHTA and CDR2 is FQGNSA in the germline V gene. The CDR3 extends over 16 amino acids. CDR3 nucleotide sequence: TGTGCCAGCAGCTTAGTAGGTGGTAGCGCCAAAAACATTCAGTACTTC. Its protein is CASSLVGGSAKNIQYF.

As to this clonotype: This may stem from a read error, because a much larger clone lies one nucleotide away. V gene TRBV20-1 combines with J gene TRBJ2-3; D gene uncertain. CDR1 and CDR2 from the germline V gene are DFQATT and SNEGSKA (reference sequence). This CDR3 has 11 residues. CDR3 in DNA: TGCAGTGCGAACCATCAAGATACGGAGTATTTT. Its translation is CSANHQDTEYF.

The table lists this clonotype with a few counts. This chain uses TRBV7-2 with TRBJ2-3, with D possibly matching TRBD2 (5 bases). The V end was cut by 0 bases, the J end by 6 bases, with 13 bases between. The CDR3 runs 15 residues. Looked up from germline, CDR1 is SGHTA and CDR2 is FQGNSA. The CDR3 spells CASSLAPRGGDTQYF. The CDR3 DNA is TGTGCCAGCAGCTTAGCCCCACGCGGCGGGGATACGCAGTATTTT.

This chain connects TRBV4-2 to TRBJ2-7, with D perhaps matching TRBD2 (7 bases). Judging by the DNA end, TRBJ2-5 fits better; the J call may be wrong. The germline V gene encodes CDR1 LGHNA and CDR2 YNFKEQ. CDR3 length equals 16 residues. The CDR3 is CASSQVMAGAGGTQYF. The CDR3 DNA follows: TGTGCCAGCAGCCAAGTCATGGCGGGGGCAGGCGGGACCCAGTACTTC.

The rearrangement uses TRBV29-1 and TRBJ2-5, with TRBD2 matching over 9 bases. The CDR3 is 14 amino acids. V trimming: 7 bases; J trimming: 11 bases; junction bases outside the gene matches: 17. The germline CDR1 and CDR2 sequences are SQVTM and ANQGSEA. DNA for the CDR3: TGCAGCGCTCCGTGGCTAGCGGGGCTGGGTGAGCAGTACTTC. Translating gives CSAPWLAGLGEQYF. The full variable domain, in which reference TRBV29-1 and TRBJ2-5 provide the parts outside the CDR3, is SAVISQKPSRDICQRGTSLTIQCQVDSQVTMMFWYRQQPGQSLTLIATANQGSEATYESGFVIDKFPISRPNLTFSTLTVSNMSPEDSSIYLCSAPWLAGLGEQYFGPGTRLLVL.